This T cell receptor beta chain is from a study of PD-L1 blockade in urothelial cancer. The overall study: Patients initiated atezolizumab in the mid-2010s at 1,200 mg intravenously every 3 weeks. Median T cell yield per blood sample was about 150,000 cells.

Each PCR reaction had synthetic TCR analog templates spiked into it. Clones were sequenced by immunoSEQ multiplex PCR, and TCRdb holds only the in-frame ones, with some missing. The table includes some 57,000 clones, 84% detected once. Stated time point: pretreatment peripheral blood. Sequenced material: PBMCs, taken around atezolizumab (anti-PD-L1) treatment. The sequence came from a man aged 50-60 years with urothelial cancer.

The CDR3 reads CASSFSSKETQYF. The CDR3 bases are TGTGCCAGCAGCTTCAGTTCGAAAGAGACCCAGTACTTC. The V gene is TRBV7-9, the J gene TRBJ2-5; no firm D call. The germline V and J ends were trimmed by 3 bases and 3 bases, with 8 bases remaining between them. Germline values: CDR1 SEHNR, CDR2 FQNEAQ (reference sequence). This CDR3 region has 13 residues.